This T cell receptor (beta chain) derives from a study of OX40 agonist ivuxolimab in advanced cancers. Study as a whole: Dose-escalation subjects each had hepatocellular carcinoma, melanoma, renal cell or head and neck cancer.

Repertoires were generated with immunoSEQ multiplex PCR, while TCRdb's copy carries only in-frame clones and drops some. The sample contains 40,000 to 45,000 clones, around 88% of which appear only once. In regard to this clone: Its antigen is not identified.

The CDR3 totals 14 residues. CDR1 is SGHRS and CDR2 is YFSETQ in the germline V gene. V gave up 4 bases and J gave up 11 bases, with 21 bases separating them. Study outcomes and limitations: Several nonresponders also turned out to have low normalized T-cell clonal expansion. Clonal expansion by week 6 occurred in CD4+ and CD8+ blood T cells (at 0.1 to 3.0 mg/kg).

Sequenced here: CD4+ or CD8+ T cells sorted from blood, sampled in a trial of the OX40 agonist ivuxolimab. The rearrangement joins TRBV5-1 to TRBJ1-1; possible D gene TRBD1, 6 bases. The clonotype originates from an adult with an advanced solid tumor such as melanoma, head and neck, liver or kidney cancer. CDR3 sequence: CASSPPMGLGGAFF. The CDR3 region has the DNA TGCGCCAGCAGCCCACCGATGGGCCTAGGGGGGGCTTTCTTT.